A selection of T cell receptor beta chains follows, all from one sample in a study of blood T cell repertoires in COVID-19. Generated by immunoSEQ multiplex PCR, the TCRdb table keeps only in-frame clones and is missing some. This table holds 70,000 to 80,000 clones, approximately 86% found once. The sequenced sample was peripheral blood. Receptor source: a woman in her fifties or sixties with acute or convalescent COVID-19. Each CDR3 is given with its conserved first and last residue. The D gene is left open where the match is weak. Expanded clones get a size class; other rows say once, few or many, or leave the size out.

- TRBJ2-2 15 TRBV18 - CASSPPRGNTGELFF TGTGCCAGCTCACCACCACGAGGGAACACCGGGGAGCTGTTTTTT
- TRBJ1-1 14 TRBV5-1 - CASSLGQGGTEAFF TGCGCCAGCAGCTTGGGGCAGGGTGGCACTGAAGCTTTCTTT
TRBD1 TRBJ2-3 16 TRBV5-1 - CASSWGSGQGPHTQYF TGCGCCAGCAGCTGGGGGTCGGGACAGGGTCCACATACGCAGTATTTT
- TRBJ2-2 13 TRBV12-3/TRBV12-4 - CASRRSNTGELFF TGTGCCAGCAGGCGATCGAACACCGGGGAGCTGTTTTTT
- TRBJ1-4 14 TRBV19 - CASIGWGSGEKLFF TGTGCCAGTATTGGGTGGGGCTCCGGGGAAAAACTGTTTTTT
TRBD2 TRBJ2-1 14 TRBV7-2 - CASSLDLPGGEKFF TGTGCCAGCAGCTTAGACTTACCGGGGGGGGAGAAGTTCTTC
TRBD2 TRBJ2-3 19 TRBV3-1/TRBV3-2 - CASSRNLPLLAGGRDTQYF TGTGCCAGCAGCCGGAATTTACCCCTGTTGGCGGGGGGCAGAGATACGCAGTATTTT
- TRBJ2-5 13 TRBV5-4 - CASSLVQRETQYF TGTGCCAGCAGCTTGGTCCAGCGAGAGACCCAGTACTTC
- TRBJ1-5 19 TRBV28 - CASSLGLVGSFGSNQPQHF TGTGCCAGCAGTTTAGGCCTAGTCGGGTCCTTCGGGAGCAATCAGCCCCAGCATTTT
- TRBJ2-2 14 TRBV5-1 once CASSLGSNTGELFF TGCGCCAGCAGCTTGGGGAGCAACACCGGGGAGCTGTTTTTT
TRBD1 TRBJ2-7 15 TRBV13 - CASSLAGQGSYEQYF TGTGCCAGCAGCTTAGCGGGACAGGGCTCCTACGAGCAGTACTTC
TRBD1 TRBJ1-5 13 TRBV18 - CASSPARDRAPHF TGTGCCAGCTCACCCGCTCGGGACAGGGCACCGCATTTT
- TRBJ2-7 12 TRBV12-3/TRBV12-4 - CASSSPRDEQYF TGTGCCAGCAGTTCCCCCCGGGACGAGCAGTACTTC
- TRBJ2-5 15 TRBV5-8 - CASSLAQGRQETQYF TGTGCCAGCAGCTTGGCGCAGGGGCGCCAAGAGACCCAGTACTTC
- TRBJ1-6 13 TRBV27 - CASTRGGNSPLHF TGTGCCAGCACCCGAGGCGGGAATTCACCCCTCCACTTT
TRBD1 TRBJ2-3 16 TRBV19 - CASSGYIQGSIDTQYF TGTGCCAGTAGTGGGTATATACAGGGGTCGATAGATACGCAGTATTTT
TRBD2 TRBJ2-1 15 TRBV6-1 - CASSELAGGVYEQFF TGTGCCAGCAGTGAACTAGCGGGGGGTGTATATGAGCAGTTCTTC
TRBD1 TRBJ2-7 14 TRBV5-1 - CASSSRGNGYEQYF TGCGCCAGCAGCTCCAGGGGGAATGGGTACGAGCAGTACTTC
- TRBJ2-1 13 TRBV6-2/TRBV6-3 - CASSSLGHNEQFF TGTGCCAGCAGTTCCCTGGGCCACAATGAGCAGTTCTTC
- TRBJ2-7 11 TRBV12-3/TRBV12-4 - CASSPLYEQYF TGTGCCAGCAGTCCCCTTTACGAGCAGTACTTC
- TRBJ2-1 13 TRBV5-4 - CASSLGAVSEQFF TGTGCCAGCAGCTTAGGAGCGGTGAGTGAGCAGTTCTTC
TRBD2 TRBJ2-5 15 TRBV7-3 once CASSVASGGQETQYF TGTGCCAGCAGCGTGGCTAGCGGGGGCCAAGAGACCCAGTACTTC
TRBD2 TRBJ2-5 18 TRBV18 - CASSPRSLAGNKQETQYF TGTGCCAGCTCACCTCGGAGCCTAGCGGGGAACAAACAAGAGACCCAGTACTTC
TRBD1 TRBJ2-1 15 TRBV6-5 - CASSRWDRVSNEQFF TGTGCCAGCAGTAGATGGGACAGGGTTTCCAATGAGCAGTTCTTC
- TRBJ1-1 16 TRBV4-2 - CASSPTVFQRNTEAFF TGTGCCAGCAGCCCGACAGTTTTCCAGCGGAACACTGAAGCTTTCTTT
TRBD2 TRBJ2-5 17 TRBV3-1/TRBV3-2 - CASSQPSGASQLETQYF TGTGCCAGCAGCCAGCCTAGCGGGGCCTCCCAACTAGAGACCCAGTACTTC
TRBD1 TRBJ1-6 19 TRBV19 few CASSPGGQGTRSYNSPLHF TGTGCCAGTAGTCCGGGCGGACAGGGGACTCGCTCCTATAATTCACCCCTCCACTTT
TRBD1 TRBJ1-6 16 TRBV13 - CASSFEGTGPNSPLHF TGTGCCAGCAGCTTCGAAGGGACAGGGCCAAATTCACCCCTCCACTTT
TRBD1 TRBJ1-2 17 TRBV9 few CASSVSIRTGPNYGYTF TGTGCCAGCAGCGTCTCAATCCGGACAGGTCCCAACTATGGCTACACCTTC
- TRBJ2-7 11 TRBV19 - CASRDSYEQYF TGTGCCAGTCGGGATTCCTACGAGCAGTACTTC
- TRBJ2-3 17 TRBV7-2 - CASSLQPRGEGVDTQYF TGTGCCAGCAGCCTCCAGCCCCGGGGAGAGGGAGTCGATACGCAGTATTTT
TRBD2 TRBJ2-3 16 TRBV19 - CASSPTLAGTTDTQYF TGTGCCAGTAGTCCAACACTAGCGGGGACTACAGATACGCAGTATTTT
TRBD1 TRBJ1-5 18 TRBV20-1 - CSASKGGNPAYSNQPQHF TGCAGTGCTAGTAAAGGGGGCAATCCGGCCTATAGCAATCAGCCCCAGCATTTT
TRBD2 TRBJ2-5 15 TRBV3-1/TRBV3-2 - CASSPLTGGTETQYF TGTGCCAGCAGCCCCTTAACGGGGGGGACAGAGACCCAGTACTTC
TRBD1 TRBJ1-5 16 TRBV6-4 - CASSDSPRGLRQPQHF TGTGCCAGCAGTGACTCGCCTAGGGGGCTACGTCAGCCCCAGCATTTT
- TRBJ1-6 15 TRBV4-2 - CASSQVMGASSPLHF TGTGCCAGCAGCCAAGTCATGGGGGCTTCTTCACCCCTCCACTTT
TRBD1 TRBJ1-6 17 TRBV11-2 - CASSLAGTGTANSPLHF TGTGCCAGCAGCTTAGCGGGCACCGGGACAGCTAATTCACCCCTCCACTTT
- TRBJ2-3 13 TRBV6-5 - CASRTVGTDTQYF TGTGCCAGCAGGACAGTAGGCACAGATACGCAGTATTTT
TRBD1 TRBJ1-5 15 TRBV9 - CASSTQPDRDQPQHF TGTGCCAGCAGCACCCAGCCTGACAGGGATCAGCCCCAGCATTTT
- TRBJ2-3 13 TRBV6-5 once CASSRGRTDTQYF TGTGCCAGCAGTCGGGGGAGAACAGATACGCAGTATTTT
- TRBJ1-2 13 TRBV4-1 - CASSQVPGYGYTF TGCGCCAGCAGCCAAGTTCCCGGCTATGGCTACACCTTC
- TRBJ1-6 15 TRBV6-5 - CASKRGQPGNSPLHF TGTGCCAGCAAAAGAGGACAGCCCGGGAATTCACCCCTCCACTTT